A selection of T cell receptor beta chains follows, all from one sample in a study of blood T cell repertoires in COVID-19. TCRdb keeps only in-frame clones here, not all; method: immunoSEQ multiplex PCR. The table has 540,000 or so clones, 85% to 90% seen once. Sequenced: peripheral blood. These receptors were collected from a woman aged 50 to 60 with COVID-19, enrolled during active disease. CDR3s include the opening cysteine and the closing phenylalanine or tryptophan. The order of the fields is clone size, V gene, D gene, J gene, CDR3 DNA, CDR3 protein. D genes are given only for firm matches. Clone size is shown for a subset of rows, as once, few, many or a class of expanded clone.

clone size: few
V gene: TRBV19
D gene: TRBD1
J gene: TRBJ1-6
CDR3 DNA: TGTGCCAGTAGCTTGGGTTGGGACAGCGATAATTCACCCCTCCACTTT
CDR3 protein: CASSLGWDSDNSPLHF

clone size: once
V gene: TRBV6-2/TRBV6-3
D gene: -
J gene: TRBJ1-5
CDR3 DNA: TGTGCCAGTAGCGTCACGGGAAATAGCAATCAGCCCCAGCATTTT
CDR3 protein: CASSVTGNSNQPQHF

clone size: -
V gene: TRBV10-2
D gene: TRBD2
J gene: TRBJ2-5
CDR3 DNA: TGCGCCAGCACCGAGGGGACTAGCGGGGGGTCCGGGGAGACCCAGTACTTC
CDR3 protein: CASTEGTSGGSGETQYF

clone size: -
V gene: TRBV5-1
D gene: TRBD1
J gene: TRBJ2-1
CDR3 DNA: TGCGCCAGCAGCCCGGGACAGGATTACAATGAGCAGTTCTTC
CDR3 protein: CASSPGQDYNEQFF

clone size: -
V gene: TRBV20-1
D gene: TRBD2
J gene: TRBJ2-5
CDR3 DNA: TGCAGTGCTAGTCCCGGGGGGGAAGAGACCCAGTACTTC
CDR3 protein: CSASPGGEETQYF

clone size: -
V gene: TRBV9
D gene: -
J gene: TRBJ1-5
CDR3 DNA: TGTGCCAGCAGCGTCGGCGACAGATCTGATCAGCCCCAGCATTTT
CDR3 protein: CASSVGDRSDQPQHF

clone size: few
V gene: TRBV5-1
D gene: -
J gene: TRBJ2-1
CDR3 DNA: TGCGCCAGCAGCCCTATACCGGAGGGGACTGGTGAGCAGTTCTTC
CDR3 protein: CASSPIPEGTGEQFF

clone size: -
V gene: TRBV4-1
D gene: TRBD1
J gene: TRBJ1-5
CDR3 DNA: TGCGCCAGCAGCAGCCGGGACAGGGGCAATCAGCCCCAGCATTTT
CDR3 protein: CASSSRDRGNQPQHF

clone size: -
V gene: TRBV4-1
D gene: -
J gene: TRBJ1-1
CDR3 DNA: TGCGCCAGCAGCCGTTCCCCCGCTGAAGCTTTCTTT
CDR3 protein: CASSRSPAEAFF

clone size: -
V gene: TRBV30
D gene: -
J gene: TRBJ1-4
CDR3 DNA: TGTGCCTGGAGTGTTTCGAGGGCTAATGAAAAACTGTTTTTT
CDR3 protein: CAWSVSRANEKLFF

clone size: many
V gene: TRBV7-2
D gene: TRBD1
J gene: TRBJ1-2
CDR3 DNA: TGTGCCAGCAGCCTGACCGGGACAGGGTATGGCTACACCTTC
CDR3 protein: CASSLTGTGYGYTF

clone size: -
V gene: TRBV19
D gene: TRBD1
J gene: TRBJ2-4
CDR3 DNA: TGTGCCAGTAGTAAAAAAACCGGGACAGGCCAAAACATTCAGTACTTC
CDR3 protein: CASSKKTGTGQNIQYF

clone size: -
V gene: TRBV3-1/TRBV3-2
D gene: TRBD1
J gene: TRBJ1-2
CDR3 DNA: TGTGCCAGCAGCCCAACGACAGGGGGCGACTATGGCTACACCTTC
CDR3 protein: CASSPTTGGDYGYTF

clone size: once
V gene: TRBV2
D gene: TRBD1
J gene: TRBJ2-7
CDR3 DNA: TGTGCCAGCGGGAGACAGGGTGCGGAGCAGTACTTC
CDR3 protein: CASGRQGAEQYF

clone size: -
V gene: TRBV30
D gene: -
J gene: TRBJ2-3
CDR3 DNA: TGTGCCTGGAGTGGGTGGGCAGCCTCTAGCACAGATACGCAGTATTTT
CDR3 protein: CAWSGWAASSTDTQYF

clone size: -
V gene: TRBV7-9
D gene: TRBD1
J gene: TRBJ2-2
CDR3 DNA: TGTGCCAGCGTTCCAGGGACAGGGGCTCGTGGGGAGCTGTTTTTT
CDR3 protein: CASVPGTGARGELFF

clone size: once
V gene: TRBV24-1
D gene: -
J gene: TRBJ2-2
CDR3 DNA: TGTGCCACCAGTGATGCCAGGCCGACCGGGGAGCTGTTTTTT
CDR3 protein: CATSDARPTGELFF

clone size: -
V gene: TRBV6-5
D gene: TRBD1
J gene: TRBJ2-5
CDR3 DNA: TGTGCCAGCAGCGGTGGGACAGCAGAGACCCAGTACTTC
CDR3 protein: CASSGGTAETQYF

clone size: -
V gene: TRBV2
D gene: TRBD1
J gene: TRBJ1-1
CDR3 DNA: TGTGCCAGCAGAAACCGACAGGGGACCAACACTGAAGCTTTCTTT
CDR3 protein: CASRNRQGTNTEAFF

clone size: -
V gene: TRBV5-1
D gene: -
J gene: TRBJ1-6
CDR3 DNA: TGCGCCAGCAGCTTGCTTGGCGGTAATTCACCCCTCCACTTT
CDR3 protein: CASSLLGGNSPLHF

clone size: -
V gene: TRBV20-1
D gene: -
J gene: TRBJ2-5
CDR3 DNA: TGCAGTGCTAGGGACTATCAGACCCAGTACTTC
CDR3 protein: CSARDYQTQYF

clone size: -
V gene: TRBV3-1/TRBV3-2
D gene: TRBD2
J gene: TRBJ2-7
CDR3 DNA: TGTGCCAGCCGGACTAGCGGGAACCTCTACGAGCAGTACTTC
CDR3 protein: CASRTSGNLYEQYF

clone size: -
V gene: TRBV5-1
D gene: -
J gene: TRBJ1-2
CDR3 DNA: TGCGCCAGCAGCCTGAGGGACACCTCTAACTATGGCTACACCTTC
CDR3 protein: CASSLRDTSNYGYTF